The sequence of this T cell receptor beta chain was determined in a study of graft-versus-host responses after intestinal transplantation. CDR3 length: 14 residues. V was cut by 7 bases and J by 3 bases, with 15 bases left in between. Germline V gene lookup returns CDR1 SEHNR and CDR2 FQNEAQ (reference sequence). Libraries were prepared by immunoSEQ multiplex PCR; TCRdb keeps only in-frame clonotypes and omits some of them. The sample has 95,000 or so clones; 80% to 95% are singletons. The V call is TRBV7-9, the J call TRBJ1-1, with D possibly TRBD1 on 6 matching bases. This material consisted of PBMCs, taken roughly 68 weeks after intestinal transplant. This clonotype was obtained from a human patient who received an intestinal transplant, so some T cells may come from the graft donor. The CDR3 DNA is TGTGCCAGCAAAAAACAGGGTGGGCACACTGAAGCTTTCTTT. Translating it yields CASKKQGGHTEAFF.